The rows below give T cell receptor beta chains drawn from one sample of a study of T cells in Graves' hyperthyroidism and ophthalmopathy. In TCRdb, the multiplex PCR reads were re-called with MiXCR into one record per CDR3 protein. Of hundreds of thousands of distinct CDR3 sequences detected, around a sixth appear once; the ten largest clones hold over 15%. The sample consisted of blood. The receptors come from a woman in her forties or fifties with Graves' hyperthyroidism that later progressed to Graves' ophthalmopathy. CDR3s include the opening cysteine and the closing phenylalanine or tryptophan. Each record gives: J gene, V gene, clone size, D gene, CDR3 protein, CDR3 DNA. D genes are given only for firm matches. A row's size may be missing; if present it is once, few, many or a size class.

TRBJ2-3 | TRBV5-8 | many | TRBD2 | CASSLLTSPSTDTQYF | TGTGCCAGCAGCTTACTGACTAGCCCAAGCACAGATACGCAGTATTTT
TRBJ2-3 | TRBV5-1 | NA | NA | CASSLDSWRSADTQYF | TGCGCCAGCAGCTTGGATTCTTGGAGGTCTGCAGATACGCAGTATTTT
TRBJ1-1 | TRBV5-1 | many | NA | CASSLVPVNTEAFF | TGCGCCAGCAGCTTGGTCCCGGTGAACACTGAAGCTTTCTTT
TRBJ2-3 | TRBV11-2 | many | TRBD2 | CASSTTSGGRTDTQYF | TGTGCCAGCAGCACTACTAGCGGGGGGCGCACAGATACGCAGTATTTT
TRBJ1-2 | TRBV12-3/TRBV12-4 | few | TRBD1 | CASRRTGGLGYTF | TGTGCCAGCCGCCGGACAGGGGGCCTCGGCTACACCTTC
TRBJ1-1 | TRBV18 | many | NA | CASSLAGETEAFF | TGTGCCAGCTCCCTTGCTGGGGAGACTGAAGCTTTCTTT
TRBJ1-5 | TRBV20-1 | NA | TRBD1 | CSAKPGQGLVQPQHF | TGCAGTGCAAAACCGGGACAGGGGCTGGTTCAGCCCCAGCATTTT
TRBJ2-2 | TRBV10-3 | NA | TRBD1 | CAISTDRAPGELFF | TGTGCCATCAGTACGGACAGGGCTCCCGGGGAGCTGTTTTTT
TRBJ2-3 | TRBV27 | NA | NA | CASSSSRGAAGDTQYF | TGTGCCAGCAGTTCCTCGCGGGGTGCCGCAGGAGATACGCAGTATTTT
TRBJ2-7 | TRBV4-1 | few | TRBD1 | CASSSGTGGIYEQYF | TGCGCCAGCAGTTCCGGGACAGGGGGAATCTACGAGCAGTACTTC
TRBJ1-2 | TRBV12-3/TRBV12-4 | many | NA | CASKIGVYGYTF | TGTGCCAGCAAAATAGGGGTCTATGGCTACACCTTC
TRBJ2-5 | TRBV11-2 | many | NA | CASSLCQETQYF | TGTGCCAGCAGCTTATGCCAAGAGACCCAGTACTTC
TRBJ1-1 | TRBV19 | many | TRBD1 | CASSKGQVNTEAFF | TGTGCCAGTAGTAAGGGACAGGTGAACACTGAAGCTTTCTTT
TRBJ2-1 | TRBV6-1 | many | TRBD2 | CASSVNPGGSNNEQFF | TGTGCCAGCAGTGTTAACCCCGGGGGGTCCAACAATGAGCAGTTCTTC
TRBJ1-5 | TRBV6-1 | NA | NA | CASRTSDQPQHF | TGTGCCAGCAGGACATCGGATCAGCCCCAGCATTTT
TRBJ2-1 | TRBV7-2 | NA | TRBD2 | CASSSPRLAGIGEQFF | TGTGCCAGCAGCTCCCCCCGCTTAGCGGGTATTGGTGAGCAGTTCTTC
TRBJ1-6 | TRBV7-9 | NA | TRBD1 | CASSSNVQGAGYNSPLHF | TGTGCCAGCAGTTCAAACGTGCAGGGGGCAGGCTATAATTCACCCCTCCACTTT
TRBJ2-3 | TRBV3-1 | many | NA | CASSPENRDTQYF | TGTGCCAGCAGCCCCGAAAACCGAGATACGCAGTATTTT
TRBJ1-2 | TRBV10-1 | NA | NA | CASSDDPAYGYTF | TGCGCCAGCAGTGATGACCCAGCCTATGGCTACACCTTC
TRBJ2-7 | TRBV12-3/TRBV12-4 | few | TRBD1 | CASRPGTGVAYEQYF | TGTGCCAGCAGACCCGGGACAGGGGTCGCCTACGAGCAGTACTTC
TRBJ1-5 | TRBV7-9 | many | NA | CASSSGGRNQPQHF | TGTGCCAGCAGCTCGGGGGGACGAAATCAGCCCCAGCATTTT
TRBJ2-1 | TRBV7-9 | many | NA | CASSLALDSAYNEQFF | TGTGCCAGCAGCTTAGCATTAGATTCGGCTTACAATGAGCAGTTCTTC
TRBJ2-1 | TRBV30 | few | NA | CAWSLRLRDEQFF | TGTGCCTGGAGTCTGAGGTTGAGGGATGAGCAGTTCTTC
TRBJ1-1 | TRBV20-1 | NA | NA | CSASLQQNTEAFF | TGCAGTGCTAGCCTTCAGCAGAACACTGAAGCTTTCTTT
TRBJ1-1 | TRBV12-5 | NA | NA | CASGLAYGLDTEAFF | TGCGCTAGTGGTTTGGCTTATGGGTTGGACACTGAAGCTTTCTTT
TRBJ1-4 | TRBV5-1 | few | NA | CASRPVLYEKLFF | TGCGCCAGCAGGCCTGTCCTATATGAAAAACTGTTTTTT
TRBJ1-2 | TRBV10-3 | many | TRBD1 | CAISDGQGEFGYGYTF | TGTGCCATCAGTGATGGGCAGGGGGAGTTCGGATATGGCTACACCTTC
TRBJ2-1 | TRBV3-1 | many | TRBD2 | CASSQTTRAGGAWNEQFF | TGTGCCAGCAGCCAGACCACGCGAGCGGGGGGTGCCTGGAATGAGCAGTTCTTC
TRBJ1-1 | TRBV28 | many | TRBD1 | CASSYSTGARGEAFF | TGTGCCAGCAGTTATTCGACAGGGGCTAGAGGTGAAGCTTTCTTT
TRBJ2-1 | TRBV27 | few | TRBD2 | CAWGRVGEQFF | TGTGCCTGGGGGAGGGTGGGTGAGCAGTTCTTC
TRBJ2-3 | TRBV20-1 | few | NA | CSAHRARGTDTQYF | TGCAGTGCTCACAGGGCTAGAGGGACAGATACGCAGTATTTT
TRBJ2-1 | TRBV9 | few | NA | CASSGPAGYEQFF | TGTGCCAGCAGCGGCCCCGCCGGTTATGAGCAGTTCTTC
TRBJ2-1 | TRBV5-1 | many | TRBD2 | CASSPRGSGGAAYLNEQFF | TGCGCCAGCAGCCCACGTGGAAGCGGGGGGGCCGCTTATCTCAATGAGCAGTTCTTC
TRBJ1-2 | TRBV9 | many | NA | CASSVGDRRDYGYTF | TGTGCCAGCAGCGTAGGAGACAGGAGGGACTATGGCTACACCTTC
TRBJ1-5 | TRBV20-1 | NA | TRBD1 | CSAWGQGNQPQHF | TGCAGTGCTTGGGGACAGGGAAATCAGCCCCAGCATTTT
TRBJ2-5 | TRBV29-1 | few | TRBD2 | CSVVLLVAGGQTQYF | TGCAGCGTTGTCCTCCTGGTAGCGGGGGGACAGACCCAGTACTTC
TRBJ2-3 | TRBV5-1 | many | NA | CASRVTYRFSTDTQYF | TGCGCCAGCAGAGTGACTTATCGCTTTAGCACAGATACGCAGTATTTT